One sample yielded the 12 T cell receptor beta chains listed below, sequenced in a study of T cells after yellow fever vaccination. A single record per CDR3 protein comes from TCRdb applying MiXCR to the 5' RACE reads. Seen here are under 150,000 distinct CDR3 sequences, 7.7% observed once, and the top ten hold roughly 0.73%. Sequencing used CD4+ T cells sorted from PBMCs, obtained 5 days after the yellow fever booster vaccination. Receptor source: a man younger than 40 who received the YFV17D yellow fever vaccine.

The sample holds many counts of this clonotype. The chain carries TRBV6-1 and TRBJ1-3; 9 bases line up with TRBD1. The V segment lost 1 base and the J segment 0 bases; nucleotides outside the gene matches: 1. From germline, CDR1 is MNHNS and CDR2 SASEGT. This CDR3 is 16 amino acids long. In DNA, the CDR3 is TGTGCCAGCAGTGAAGTGACAGGGGGCTCTGGAAACACCATATATTTT. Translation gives CASSEVTGGSGNTIYF.

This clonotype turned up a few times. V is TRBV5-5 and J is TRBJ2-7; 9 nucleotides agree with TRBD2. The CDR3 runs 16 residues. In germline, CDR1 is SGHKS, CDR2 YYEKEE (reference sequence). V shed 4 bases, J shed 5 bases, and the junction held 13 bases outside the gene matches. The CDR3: CASSPGLAGIRNEQYF. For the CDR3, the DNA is TGTGCCAGCAGCCCGGGGCTAGCGGGAATTAGGAACGAGCAGTACTTC.

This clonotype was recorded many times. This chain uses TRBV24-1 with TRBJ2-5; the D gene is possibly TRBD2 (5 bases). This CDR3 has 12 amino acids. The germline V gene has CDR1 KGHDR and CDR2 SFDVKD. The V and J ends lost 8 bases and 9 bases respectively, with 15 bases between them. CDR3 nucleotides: TGTGCCACCATCCACGGGAAAAGGTCCCAGTACTTC. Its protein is CATIHGKRSQYF.

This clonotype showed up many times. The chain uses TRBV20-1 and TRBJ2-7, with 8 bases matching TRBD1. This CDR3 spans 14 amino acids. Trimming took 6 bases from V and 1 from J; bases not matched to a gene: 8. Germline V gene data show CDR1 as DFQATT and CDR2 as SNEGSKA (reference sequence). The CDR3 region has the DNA TGCAGTGCCCCTCCCCAGGGGGCGTCCTACGAGCAGTACTTC. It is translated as CSAPPQGASYEQYF.

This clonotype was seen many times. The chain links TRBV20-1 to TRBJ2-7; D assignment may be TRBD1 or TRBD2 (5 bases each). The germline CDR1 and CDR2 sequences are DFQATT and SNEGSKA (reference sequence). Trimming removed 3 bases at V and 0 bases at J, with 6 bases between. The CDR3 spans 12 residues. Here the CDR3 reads CSARGVSYEQYF. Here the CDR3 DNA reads TGCAGTGCTAGGGGGGTCTCCTACGAGCAGTACTTC.

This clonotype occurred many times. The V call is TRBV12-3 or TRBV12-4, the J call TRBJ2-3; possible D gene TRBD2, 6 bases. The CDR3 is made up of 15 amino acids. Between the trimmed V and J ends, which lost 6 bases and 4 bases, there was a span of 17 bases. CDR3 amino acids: CASRRRLVSSDTQYF. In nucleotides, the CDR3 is TGTGCCAGCAGGCGCCGACTAGTTTCATCAGATACGCAGTATTTT.

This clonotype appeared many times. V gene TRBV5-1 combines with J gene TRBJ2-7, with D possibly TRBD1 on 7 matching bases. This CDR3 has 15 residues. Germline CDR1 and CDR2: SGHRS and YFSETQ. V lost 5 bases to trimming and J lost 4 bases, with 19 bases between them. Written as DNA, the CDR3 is TGCGCCAGCAGGTACGGAGGGACAGTAGTTTACGAGCAGTACTTC. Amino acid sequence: CASRYGGTVVYEQYF.

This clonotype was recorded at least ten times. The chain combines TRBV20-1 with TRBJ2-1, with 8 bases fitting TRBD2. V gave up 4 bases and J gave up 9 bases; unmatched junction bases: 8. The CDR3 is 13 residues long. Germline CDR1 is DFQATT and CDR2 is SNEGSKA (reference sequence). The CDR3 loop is CSATGTSRLEQFF. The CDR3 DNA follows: TGCAGTGCTACCGGGACTAGTAGACTTGAGCAGTTCTTC.

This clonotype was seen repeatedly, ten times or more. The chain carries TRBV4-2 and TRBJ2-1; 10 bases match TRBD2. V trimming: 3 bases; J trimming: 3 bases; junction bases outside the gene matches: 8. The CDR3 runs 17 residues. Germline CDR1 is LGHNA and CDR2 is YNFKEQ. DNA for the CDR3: TGTGCCAGCAGCCAGAGAGCCGGGACTAGCGACTACAATGAGCAGTTCTTC. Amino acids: CASSQRAGTSDYNEQFF.

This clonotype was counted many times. The CDR3 is CATWTANYGYTF. CDR3 nucleotides: TGTGCCACCTGGACAGCTAACTATGGCTACACCTTC. This chain links TRBV12-3 or TRBV12-4 with TRBJ1-2; D possibly corresponds to TRBD1 (6 bases). The CDR3 extends over 12 amino acids. V was trimmed by 10 bases and J by 0 bases, leaving 9 bases between them.

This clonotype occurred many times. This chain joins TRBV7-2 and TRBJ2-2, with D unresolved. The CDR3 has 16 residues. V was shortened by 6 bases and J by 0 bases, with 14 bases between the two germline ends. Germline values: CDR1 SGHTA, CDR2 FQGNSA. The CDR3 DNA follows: TGTGCCAGCAGGCGAACAGTACTTACGAACACCGGGGAGCTGTTTTTT. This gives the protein CASRRTVLTNTGELFF. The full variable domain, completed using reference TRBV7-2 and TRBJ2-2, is GAGVSQSPSNKVTEKGKDVELRCDPISGHTALYWYRQSLGQGLEFLIYFQGNSAPDKSGLPSDRFSAERTGGSVSTLTIQRTQQEDSAVYLCASRRTVLTNTGELFFGEGSRLTVL.

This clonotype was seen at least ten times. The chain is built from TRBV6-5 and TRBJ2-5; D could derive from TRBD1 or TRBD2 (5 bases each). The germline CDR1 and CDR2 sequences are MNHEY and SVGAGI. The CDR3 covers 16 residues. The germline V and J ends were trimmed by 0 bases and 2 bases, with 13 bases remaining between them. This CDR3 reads CASSYSGTAIQETQYF. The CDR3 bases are TGTGCCAGCAGTTACTCTGGGACGGCGATTCAAGAGACCCAGTACTTC.